This T cell receptor (beta chain) was documented in a study of control samples from healthy donors and cancer patients. Repertoires were generated with immunoSEQ multiplex PCR, while TCRdb's copy carries only in-frame clones and drops some. The data hold tens of thousands of clones, with about 91% observed a single time. The germline V and J ends were trimmed by 0 bases and 3 bases, with 17 bases remaining between them. CDR1 and CDR2 from the germline V gene are SGHRS and YFSETQ. The CDR3 covers 17 residues. The sequence was obtained from a man over 45 in good health. The gene calls are TRBV5-1 and TRBJ2-3, with D tentatively TRBD2 (6 bases). Sequenced: blood. The CDR3 region has the DNA TGCGCCAGCAGCTTGGCCGCGACTAGGGTTGGAACAGATACGCAGTATTTT. This translates into CASSLAATRVGTDTQYF.